These 20 T cell receptor beta chains came from one sample sequenced in a study of T cell responses to AZD1222 COVID-19 vaccine. TCRdb keeps only in-frame clones here, not all; method: immunoSEQ multiplex PCR. This table has 150,000 to 190,000 clones, 85% to 95% appearing once. Sequencing used peripheral blood, obtained 28 days after the second AZD1222 dose. All receptors derive from an adult who received the AZD1222 COVID-19 vaccine.

J is TRBJ1-6 and V is TRBV5-1, with 7 bases aligning to TRBD1. Per the germline V gene, CDR1 is SGHRS and CDR2 is YFSETQ. Germline trimming cut 2 bases from V and 7 bases from J; bases unmatched to any gene: 21. This CDR3 is 20 amino acids long. The CDR3 nucleotides read TGCGCCAGCAGCTTAAATGATGTTAATGGAGGGGGCCTGGAAAATTCACCCCTCCACTTT. It specifies CASSLNDVNGGGLENSPLHF.

V and J are TRBV19 and TRBJ1-2; 7 nucleotides match TRBD1. V gave up 4 bases and J gave up 4 bases; unmatched junction bases: 0. The germline gives CDR1 LNHDA, CDR2 SQIVND (reference sequence). This CDR3 comprises 12 residues. The CDR3: CASSKGAYGYTF. The CDR3 DNA is TGTGCCAGTAGTAAGGGGGCCTATGGCTACACCTTC.

V and J are TRBV3-1 (or the pseudogene TRBV3-2) and TRBJ1-2, with 10 bases fitting TRBD1. The CDR3 sequence is 13 residues long. Germline values: CDR1 LGHDT, CDR2 YNNKEL (reference sequence). V lost 4 bases, J lost 8 bases, and 4 bases stayed unmatched. CDR3 nucleotides: TGTGCCAGCAGCCTCCGGGACAGGGGCGGCTACACCTTC. It codes for CASSLRDRGGYTF.

The chain recombines TRBV9 with TRBJ2-3, with TRBD2 matching 8 bases. Germline CDR1 is SGDLS and CDR2 is YYNGEE. J gave up 2 bases and V 0 bases, and 5 bases lay outside the gene matches. This CDR3 spans 16 amino acids. The CDR3 DNA is TGTGCCAGCAGCGTAGGAGTTAGCGGGGTCACAGATACGCAGTATTTT. This gives the protein CASSVGVSGVTDTQYF.

The chain uses TRBV4-1 and TRBJ1-1; D is possibly TRBD1 (6 bases). Between the trimmed V and J ends, which lost 3 bases and 1 base, there was a span of 12 bases. Germline V lookup: CDR1 MGHRA, CDR2 YSYEKL. The CDR3 is 15 residues long. The CDR3 here is CASSHPGHTNTEAFF. In nucleotides, the CDR3 is TGCGCCAGCAGCCACCCGGGACATACGAACACTGAAGCTTTCTTT.

The chain is built from TRBV7-8 and TRBJ1-4, with TRBD1 as a possible D gene (5 bases). Germline assignment: CDR1 SGHVS and CDR2 FQNEAQ. CDR3 length: 17 amino acids. The V and J ends lost 1 base and 0 bases respectively, with 12 bases between them. The CDR3 nucleotides are TGTGCCAGCAGCTTAGTACGCCGCAGGGCAACTAATGAAAAACTGTTTTTT. This codes for CASSLVRRRATNEKLFF.

The chain employs TRBV6-6 and TRBJ2-2; TRBD2 aligns across 8 bases. Unmatched junction bases numbered 8, after V lost 2 bases and J lost 6 bases. The CDR3 runs 16 residues. The germline V gene has CDR1 MNHNY and CDR2 SVGAGI (reference sequence). As DNA, the CDR3 is TGTGCCAGCAGTTACCCGGGAGGGGGTCGAGCCGGGGAGCTGTTTTTT. Protein sequence: CASSYPGGGRAGELFF.

This sequence joins TRBV7-8 and TRBJ2-1, with 11 bases matching TRBD2. In germline, CDR1 is SGHVS, CDR2 FQNEAQ. CDR3 length: 16 residues. Trimming removed 2 bases from V and 9 bases from J; junction bases left unmatched: 9. CDR3 residues: CASSLSVSGGAGEQFF. CDR3 coding DNA: TGTGCCAGCAGCTTATCGGTTAGCGGGGGGGCGGGTGAGCAGTTCTTC.

The chain combines TRBV18 with TRBJ1-3; D not resolved. This CDR3 is 14 amino acids long. CDR1 is KGHSH, CDR2 LQKENI, per germline. Between the trimmed V and J ends, which lost 6 bases and 8 bases, there was a span of 17 bases. This chain's CDR3 is CASSLRSGEDTIYF. CDR3 coding DNA: TGTGCCAGCTCCCTACGATCGGGAGAGGACACCATATATTTT.

In its sample, this clone was seen once. The V call is TRBV15, the J call TRBJ1-2; a weak D match, TRBD1 (5 bases). V was trimmed by 3 bases and J by 7 bases, leaving 6 bases between them. This CDR3 region has 11 residues. From germline, CDR1 is LNHNV and CDR2 YYDKDF (reference sequence). The CDR3 reads CATSRGPGYTF. The CDR3 bases are TGTGCCACCAGCAGGGGGCCTGGCTACACCTTC.

The chain combines TRBV9 with TRBJ1-2, with D perhaps TRBD1 (5 bases). The CDR3 runs to 14 residues. V lost 0 bases, J lost 7 bases, and 13 bases lay in between. Germline values: CDR1 SGDLS, CDR2 YYNGEE. CDR3 DNA sequence: TGTGCCAGCAGCGTAGTTGGGCAGGGAGGTGGCTACACCTTC. This encodes CASSVVGQGGGYTF.

This clone was recorded a few times. The chain couples TRBV5-1 to TRBJ1-1, with D possibly being TRBD1 (5 bases). V lost 0 bases to trimming and J lost 5 bases, with 14 bases between them. CDR1 and CDR2 from the germline V gene are SGHRS and YFSETQ. CDR3 length: 15 residues. As DNA, the CDR3 is TGCGCCAGCAGCTTGGGCACGGGGGGTTGGACTGAAGCTTTCTTT. Its protein is CASSLGTGGWTEAFF.

The V call is TRBV12-3 or TRBV12-4, the J call TRBJ1-2; possibly TRBD1 for D (5 bases). CDR3 length equals 13 residues. Trimming shortened V by 7 bases and J by 7 bases, and 16 bases separated the two germline ends. The CDR3 reads CASTFRGRGGYTF. The DNA of the CDR3 is TGTGCCAGCACTTTTCGGGGGAGGGGTGGCTACACCTTC.

The chain has TRBV3-1 (or the pseudogene TRBV3-2) and TRBJ2-3, with unresolved D. The germline V gene encodes CDR1 LGHDT and CDR2 YNNKEL (reference sequence). V gave up 3 bases and J gave up 5 bases, with 9 bases separating them. The CDR3 extends over 13 amino acids. The DNA of the CDR3 is TGTGCCAGCAGCCAGCCCCTTGTAGATACGCAGTATTTT. It yields the protein CASSQPLVDTQYF.

This sequence joins TRBV30 and TRBJ2-7, with D possibly being TRBD1 (5 bases). Looked up from germline, CDR1 is GTSNPN and CDR2 is SVGIG (reference sequence). The V and J ends lost 2 bases and 4 bases respectively, with 12 bases between them. The CDR3 contains 13 residues. The CDR3 sequence: CAWSFGRVYEQYF. CDR3 bases: TGTGCCTGGAGTTTCGGCAGGGTTTACGAGCAGTACTTC.

J is TRBJ2-1 and V is TRBV30, with TRBD2 as a possible D gene (6 bases). The CDR3 length is 14 residues. In germline, CDR1 is GTSNPN, CDR2 SVGIG (reference sequence). The V end was cut by 3 bases, the J end by 4 bases, with 13 bases between. CDR3 sequence reads: CAWRRRAGYNEQFF. The CDR3 DNA sequence: TGTGCCTGGAGAAGGAGGGCCGGGTACAATGAGCAGTTCTTC.

The J gene is TRBJ1-2, the V gene TRBV30; the D is unclear. Germline CDR1 is GTSNPN and CDR2 is SVGIG (reference sequence). Trimming removed 3 bases at V and 9 bases at J, with 11 bases between. This CDR3 has 11 amino acids. CDR3 sequence (DNA): TGTGCCTGGAGCCCTAATTTCCGCTACACCTTC. Translated, it gives CAWSPNFRYTF.

This chain links TRBV19 with TRBJ1-3; D gene unclear. V lost 7 bases, J lost 0 bases, and 13 bases lay in between. This CDR3 has 15 amino acids. Per germline, CDR1 LNHDA and CDR2 SQIVND (reference sequence). CDR3 region: CASTAGRASGNTIYF. CDR3 coding DNA: TGTGCCAGTACCGCCGGCAGAGCCTCTGGAAACACCATATATTTT.

The chain has TRBV9 and TRBJ2-6, with D perhaps TRBD1 (7 bases). This CDR3 comprises 17 residues. CDR1 SGDLS and CDR2 YYNGEE come from the germline V gene. Trimming took 4 bases from V and 0 from J, leaving 14 bases between them. CDR3 amino acids: CASSLGQTSSGANVLTF. CDR3 sequence (DNA): TGTGCCAGCAGCTTGGGACAGACTAGCTCTGGGGCCAACGTCCTGACTTTC.

This chain uses TRBV4-2 with TRBJ1-5; TRBD1 is a possible D gene (5 bases). The CDR3 sequence is 16 residues long. Trimming stripped 0 bases from V and 6 bases from J, with 15 bases between. The germline V gene encodes CDR1 LGHNA and CDR2 YNFKEQ. The CDR3 bases are TGTGCCAGCAGCCAAGAAAGAGGGACTTGGGGTCAGCCCCAGCATTTT. Its protein is CASSQERGTWGQPQHF.